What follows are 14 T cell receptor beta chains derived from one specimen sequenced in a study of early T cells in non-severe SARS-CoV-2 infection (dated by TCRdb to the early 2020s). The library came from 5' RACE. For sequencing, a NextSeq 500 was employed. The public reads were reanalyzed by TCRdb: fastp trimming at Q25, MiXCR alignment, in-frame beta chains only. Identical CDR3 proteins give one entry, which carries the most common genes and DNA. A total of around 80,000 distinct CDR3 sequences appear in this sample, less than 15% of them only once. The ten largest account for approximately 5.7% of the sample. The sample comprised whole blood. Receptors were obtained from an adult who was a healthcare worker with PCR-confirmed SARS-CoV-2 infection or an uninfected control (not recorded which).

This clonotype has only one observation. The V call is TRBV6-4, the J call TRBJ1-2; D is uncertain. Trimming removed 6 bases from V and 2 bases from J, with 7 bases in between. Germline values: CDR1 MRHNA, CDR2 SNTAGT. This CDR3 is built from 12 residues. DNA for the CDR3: TGTGCCAGCAGAAACGCGAACTATGGCTACACCTTC. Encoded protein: CASRNANYGYTF.

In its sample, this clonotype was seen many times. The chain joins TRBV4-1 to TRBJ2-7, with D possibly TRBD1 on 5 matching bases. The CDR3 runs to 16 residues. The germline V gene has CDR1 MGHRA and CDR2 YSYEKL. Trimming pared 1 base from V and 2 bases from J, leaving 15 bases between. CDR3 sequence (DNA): TGCGCCAGCAGCCAAGGATCCGGAGACAGCACCTACGAGCAGTACTTC. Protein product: CASSQGSGDSTYEQYF.

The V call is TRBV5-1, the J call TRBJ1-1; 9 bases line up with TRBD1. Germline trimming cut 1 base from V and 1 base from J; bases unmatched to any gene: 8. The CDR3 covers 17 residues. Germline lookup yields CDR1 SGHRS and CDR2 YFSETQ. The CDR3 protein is CASSLNYRGHTNTEAFF. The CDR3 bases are TGCGCCAGCAGCTTGAATTACAGGGGGCATACGAACACTGAAGCTTTCTTT.

This CDR3 is CASSLGLVYEQYF. For the CDR3, the DNA is TGTGCCAGCAGCTTGGGACTTGTCTACGAGCAGTACTTC. The chain employs TRBV5-6 and TRBJ2-7; D is unclear. Trimming pared 0 bases from V and 3 bases from J, leaving 7 bases between. Germline CDR1 reads SGHDT; CDR2 reads YYEEEE. This CDR3 has 13 residues.

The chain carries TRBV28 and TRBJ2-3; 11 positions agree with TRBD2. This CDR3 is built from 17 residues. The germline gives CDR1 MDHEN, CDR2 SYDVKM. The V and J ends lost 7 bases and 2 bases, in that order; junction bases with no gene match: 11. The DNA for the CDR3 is TGTGCCAGCACCGATTCCCGACTAGCGGGGCACACAGATACGCAGTATTTT. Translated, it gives CASTDSRLAGHTDTQYF.

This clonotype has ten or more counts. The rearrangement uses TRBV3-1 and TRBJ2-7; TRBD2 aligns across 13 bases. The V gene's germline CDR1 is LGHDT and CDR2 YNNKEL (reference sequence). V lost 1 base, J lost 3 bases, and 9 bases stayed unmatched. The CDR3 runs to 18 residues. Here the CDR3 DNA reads TGTGCCAGCAGCCAAGGACTAGCGGGAGGCCAAAACGACTACGAGCAGTACTTC. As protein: CASSQGLAGGQNDYEQYF.

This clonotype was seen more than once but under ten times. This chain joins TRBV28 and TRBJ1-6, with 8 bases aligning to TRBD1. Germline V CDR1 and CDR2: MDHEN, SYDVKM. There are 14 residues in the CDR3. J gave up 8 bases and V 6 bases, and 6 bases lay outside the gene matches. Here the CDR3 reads CASRPRGQDSPLHF. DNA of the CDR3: TGTGCCAGCAGGCCCAGGGGGCAGGATTCACCCCTCCACTTT.

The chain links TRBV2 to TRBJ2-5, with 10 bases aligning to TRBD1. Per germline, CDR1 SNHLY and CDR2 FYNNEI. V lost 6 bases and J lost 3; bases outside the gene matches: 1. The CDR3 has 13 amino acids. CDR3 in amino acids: CASRGTGEETQYF. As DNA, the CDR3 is TGTGCCAGCAGGGGGACAGGGGAAGAGACCCAGTACTTC.

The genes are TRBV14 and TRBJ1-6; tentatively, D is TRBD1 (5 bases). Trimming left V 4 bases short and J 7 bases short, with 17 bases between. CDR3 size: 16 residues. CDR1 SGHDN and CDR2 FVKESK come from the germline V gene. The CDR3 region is CASSRARGAQNSPLHF. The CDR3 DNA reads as TGTGCCAGCAGCCGAGCCAGAGGGGCGCAGAATTCACCCCTCCACTTT. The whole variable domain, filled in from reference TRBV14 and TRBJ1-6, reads EAGVTQFPSHSVIEKGQTVTLRCDPISGHDNLYWYRRVMGKEIKFLLHFVKESKQDESGMPNNRFLAERTGGTYSTLKVQPAELEDSGVYFCASSRARGAQNSPLHFGNGTRLTVT.

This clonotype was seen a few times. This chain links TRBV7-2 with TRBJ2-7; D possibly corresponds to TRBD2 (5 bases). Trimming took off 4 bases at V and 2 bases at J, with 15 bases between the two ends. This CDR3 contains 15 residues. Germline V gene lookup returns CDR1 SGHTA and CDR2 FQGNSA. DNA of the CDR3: TGTGCCAGCAGCTCCCGGGAAGGGAGTGCCTACGAGCAGTACTTC. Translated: CASSSREGSAYEQYF. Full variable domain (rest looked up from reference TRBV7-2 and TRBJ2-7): GAGVSQSPSNKVTEKGKDVELRCDPISGHTALYWYRQSLGQGLEFLIYFQGNSAPDKSGLPSDRFSAERTGGSVSTLTIQRTQQEDSAVYLCASSSREGSAYEQYFGPGTRLTVT.

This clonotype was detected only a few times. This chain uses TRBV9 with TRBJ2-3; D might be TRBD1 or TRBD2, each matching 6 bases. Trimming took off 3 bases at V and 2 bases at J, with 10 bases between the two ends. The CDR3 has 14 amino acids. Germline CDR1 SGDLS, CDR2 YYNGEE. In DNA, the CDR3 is TGTGCCAGCAGCGAACGGGGGCTCACAGATACGCAGTATTTT. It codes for CASSERGLTDTQYF.

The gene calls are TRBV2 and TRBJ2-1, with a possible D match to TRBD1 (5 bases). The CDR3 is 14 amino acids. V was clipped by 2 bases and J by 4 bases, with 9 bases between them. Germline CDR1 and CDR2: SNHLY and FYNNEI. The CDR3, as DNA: TGTGCCAGCAGTGAAAATAGGGGTTACAATGAGCAGTTCTTC. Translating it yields CASSENRGYNEQFF.

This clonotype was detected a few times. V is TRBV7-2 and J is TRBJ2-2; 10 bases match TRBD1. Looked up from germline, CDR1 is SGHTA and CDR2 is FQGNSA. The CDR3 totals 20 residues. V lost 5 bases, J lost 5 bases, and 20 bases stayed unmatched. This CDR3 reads CASSPPAWDRGRVGTGELFF. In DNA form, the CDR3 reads TGTGCCAGCAGCCCCCCTGCGTGGGACAGGGGCCGGGTAGGAACCGGGGAGCTGTTTTTT.

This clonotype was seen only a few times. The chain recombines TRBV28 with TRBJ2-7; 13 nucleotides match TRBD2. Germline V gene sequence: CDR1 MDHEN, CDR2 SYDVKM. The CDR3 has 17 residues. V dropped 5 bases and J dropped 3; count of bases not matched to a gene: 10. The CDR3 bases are TGTGCCAGCAGTCCCCGGACTAGCGGGAGTTTCGTCTACGAGCAGTACTTC. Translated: CASSPRTSGSFVYEQYF. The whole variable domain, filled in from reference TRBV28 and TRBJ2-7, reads DVKVTQSSRYLVKRTGEKVFLECVQDMDHENMFWYRQDPGLGLRLIYFSYDVKMKEKGDIPEGYSVSREKKERFSLILESASTNQTSMYLCASSPRTSGSFVYEQYFGPGTRLTVT.